What follows are 29 T cell receptor beta chains derived from one specimen sequenced in a study of blood T cell repertoires in COVID-19. Repertoires were generated with immunoSEQ multiplex PCR, while TCRdb's copy carries only in-frame clones and drops some. The sample holds 200,000 to 300,000 clones, about nine tenths seen once. Sequenced input: peripheral blood. The receptors come from a man younger than 40 with COVID-19, enrolled during active disease.

CDR3 DNA sequence: TGTGCCAGCAGACCGGGACAGGACTACGAGCAGTACTTC. Its protein product is CASRPGQDYEQYF. The chain carries TRBV12-3 or TRBV12-4 and TRBJ2-7; TRBD1 aligns across 8 bases. Trimming took 6 bases from V and 3 from J; bases not matched to a gene: 4. The CDR3 sequence is 13 residues long.

The V call is TRBV5-1, the J call TRBJ1-2; TRBD1 agrees at 10 bases. J lost 2 bases, V lost 4 bases, and 11 bases had no gene match. The CDR3 has 17 residues. Germline-derived CDR1 and CDR2 are SGHRS and YFSETQ. The CDR3 region has the DNA TGCGCCAGCAGCCTGAGACAGGGGGCTTTTGAGAACTATGGCTACACCTTC. As protein: CASSLRQGAFENYGYTF. The full variable domain, completed using reference TRBV5-1 and TRBJ1-2, is KAGVTQTPRYLIKTRGQQVTLSCSPISGHRSVSWYQQTPGQGLQFLFEYFSETQRNKGNFPGRFSGRQFSNSRSEMNVSTLELGDSALYLCASSLRQGAFENYGYTFGSGTRLTVV.

This CDR3 is CASSKEGHRNTEAFF. As DNA, the CDR3 is TGTGCCAGCAGCAAAGAGGGACACCGGAACACTGAAGCTTTCTTT. V and J are TRBV7-2 and TRBJ1-1; tentative D call: TRBD1 (6 bases). Deletions cut 5 bases from V and 1 base from J, with 14 bases between. This CDR3 comprises 15 residues. Looked up from germline, CDR1 is SGHTA and CDR2 is FQGNSA.

DNA for the CDR3: TGTGCCAGCAGTCCTACTAGGCTTGAGCAGTTCTTC. This sequence encodes CASSPTRLEQFF. This chain joins TRBV3-1 (or the pseudogene TRBV3-2) and TRBJ2-1, with D possibly matching TRBD2 (5 bases). CDR3 size: 12 residues. Germline CDR1 reads LGHDT; CDR2 reads YNNKEL (reference sequence). Trimming cost V 6 bases and J 9 bases, with 12 bases left between them.

The chain carries TRBV6-1 and TRBJ1-2, with D possibly matching TRBD1 (5 bases). The CDR3 has 16 amino acids. Germline V gene sequence: CDR1 MNHNS, CDR2 SASEGT. Trimming took 3 bases from V and 4 from J, leaving 18 bases between them. The CDR3, as DNA: TGTGCCAGCAGTGAGGTCCCCAGGGTATCGTCCTATGGCTACACCTTC. It is translated as CASSEVPRVSSYGYTF.

This chain uses TRBV27 with TRBJ1-5; 8 bases match TRBD1. This CDR3 has 16 residues. Germline V gene lookup returns CDR1 MNHEY and CDR2 SMNVEV (reference sequence). Trimming removed 2 bases from V and 0 bases from J; junction bases left unmatched: 3. CDR3 in amino acids: CASSLTGGLSNQPQHF. The CDR3 DNA follows: TGTGCCAGCAGTTTAACAGGGGGTCTTAGCAATCAGCCCCAGCATTTT.

This chain connects TRBV30 to TRBJ2-3; 14 bases match TRBD2. Germline CDR1 is GTSNPN and CDR2 is SVGIG (reference sequence). The V gene end was trimmed by 3 bases and the J gene end by 10 bases; junction bases not matched to a gene: 12. The length of the CDR3 is 16 residues. CDR3 sequence reads: CAWSSGTSGGFLAQYF. The CDR3 region has the DNA TGTGCCTGGAGCTCCGGGACTAGCGGGGGATTTTTGGCGCAGTATTTT.

The chain links TRBV5-4 to TRBJ2-5; TRBD2 agrees at 7 bases. V trimming: 4 bases; J trimming: 3 bases; junction bases outside the gene matches: 3. The CDR3 extends over 13 amino acids. In germline, CDR1 is SGHNT, CDR2 YYREEE (reference sequence). The CDR3 sequence: CASSNLAEETQYF. The CDR3 DNA sequence: TGTGCCAGCAGCAACCTAGCGGAAGAGACCCAGTACTTC.

The chain joins TRBV24-1 to TRBJ2-5, with TRBD2 as a possible D gene (6 bases). Germline V CDR1 and CDR2: KGHDR, SFDVKD. Trimming left V 8 bases short and J 2 bases short, with 11 bases between. This CDR3 is built from 13 residues. CDR3 sequence: CATTDRGQETQYF. The CDR3 DNA reads TGTGCCACCACGGACCGGGGGCAAGAGACCCAGTACTTC.

V and J are TRBV2 and TRBJ2-7, with 11 bases fitting TRBD1. The CDR3 runs to 16 residues. From germline, CDR1 is SNHLY and CDR2 FYNNEI. Germline trimming cut 1 base from V and 7 bases from J; bases unmatched to any gene: 9. The CDR3 DNA is TGTGCCAGCAGTGAAGTCGGAGGACAGGGGGCGCGAGAGCAGTACTTC. Translating gives CASSEVGGQGAREQYF.

On this clone: The same CDR3 can be traced to other DNA sequences in this sample. The rearrangement joins TRBV6-5 to TRBJ1-5; 8 nucleotides line up with TRBD1. The CDR3 contains 15 residues. The V and J ends lost 2 bases and 4 bases, in that order; junction bases with no gene match: 4. CDR1 is MNHEY and CDR2 is SVGAGI in the germline V gene. The CDR3 DNA sequence: TGTGCCAGCAGTTACGGGCAGGGGGCGAATCAGCCCCAGCATTTT. Translated: CASSYGQGANQPQHF.

V gene TRBV19 combines with J gene TRBJ2-2; the match to TRBD2 covers 10 bases. There are 20 residues in the CDR3. Trimming cost V 5 bases and J 8 bases; bases outside gene matches: 23. The germline V gene encodes CDR1 LNHDA and CDR2 SQIVND (reference sequence). The CDR3 here is CASSPPPQRGGRGPMGELFF. The DNA for the CDR3 is TGTGCCAGTAGTCCTCCCCCCCAGCGGGGGGGTCGGGGGCCGATGGGGGAGCTGTTTTTT.

This chain joins TRBV11-1 and TRBJ1-1; the match to TRBD1 covers 8 bases. Germline loops: CDR1 SGHAT, CDR2 FQDESV (reference sequence). The V gene end was trimmed by 5 bases and the J gene end by 2 bases; junction bases not matched to a gene: 7. The CDR3 has 15 amino acids. CDR3 bases: TGTGCCAGCAGCCCGGACAGGGCGATTAACACTGAAGCTTTCTTT. It is translated as CASSPDRAINTEAFF. Full variable domain (outside the CDR3, taken from reference TRBV11-1 and TRBJ1-1): EAEVAQSPRYKITEKSQAVAFWCDPISGHATLYWYRQILGQGPELLVQFQDESVVDDSQLPKDRFSAERLKGVDSTLKIQPAELGDSAMYLCASSPDRAINTEAFFGQGTRLTVV.

For this clone: At the DNA level, this CDR3 is encoded by other sequences in the same sample as well. This sequence joins TRBV2 and TRBJ2-4; possible D gene TRBD1, 5 bases. V dropped 8 bases and J dropped 2 bases, with 7 bases sitting between them. The CDR3 length is 12 residues. The V gene's germline CDR1 is SNHLY and CDR2 FYNNEI. The CDR3 DNA sequence: TGTGCCAGCGGGGCAACCAAAAACATTCAGTACTTC. Amino acids: CASGATKNIQYF.

This chain's CDR3 is CASSTGQGQTEQFF. For the CDR3, the DNA is TGCGCCAGCAGCACGGGACAGGGACAGACTGAGCAGTTCTTC. V gene TRBV10-1 combines with J gene TRBJ2-1; 9 bases agree with TRBD1. CDR1 is WNHNN, CDR2 SYGVQD, per germline (reference sequence). After removal of 6 bases from V and 9 bases from J, the junction contained 9 bases not matched to a gene. This CDR3 has 14 amino acids.

The V gene is TRBV6-5, the J gene TRBJ1-1; D may be TRBD1 (6 bases). Deletions cut 8 bases from V and 3 bases from J, with 19 bases between. The CDR3 is 15 residues long. Germline CDR1 is MNHEY and CDR2 is SVGAGI. CDR3 in DNA: TGTGCCAGCCGCTCGGGGGGGGCAGGGGACACTGAAGCTTTCTTT. Protein: CASRSGGAGDTEAFF.

In its sample, this clone was seen once. The chain is built from TRBV3-1 (or the pseudogene TRBV3-2) and TRBJ1-6; D is unclear. This CDR3 comprises 15 residues. The V end was cut by 3 bases, the J end by 8 bases, with 14 bases between. The germline V gene encodes CDR1 LGHDT and CDR2 YNNKEL (reference sequence). The CDR3 sequence is CASSQEGREHSPLHF. In nucleotides, the CDR3 is TGTGCCAGCAGCCAGGAGGGCAGAGAGCATTCACCCCTCCACTTT.

Regarding this clone: The same CDR3 can be traced to other DNA sequences in this sample. The chain has TRBV12-3 or TRBV12-4 and TRBJ1-2; no clear D. This CDR3 region has 12 residues. Trimming cost V 0 bases and J 4 bases, with 3 bases left between them. The CDR3, as DNA: TGTGCCAGCAGTTTAGCCAGCTATGGCTACACCTTC. It yields the protein CASSLASYGYTF.

V is TRBV30 and J is TRBJ1-3, with a weak D call TRBD1 (5 bases). V was clipped by 0 bases and J by 4 bases, with 13 bases between them. The CDR3 runs to 15 residues. From germline, CDR1 is GTSNPN and CDR2 SVGIG (reference sequence). The CDR3, as DNA: TGTGCCTGGAGTGTAACGGCAGGGCAAGGAAACACCATATATTTT. Its protein is CAWSVTAGQGNTIYF.

The chain carries TRBV2 and TRBJ1-4; D is undetermined. Trimming took off 7 bases at V and 7 bases at J, with 16 bases between the two ends. The CDR3 is made up of 14 amino acids. CDR1 and CDR2 (germline): SNHLY, FYNNEI. DNA for the CDR3: TGTGCCAGCAACTATGACGCCGGAGGTGAAAAACTGTTTTTT. Amino acids: CASNYDAGGEKLFF.

The rearrangement uses TRBV14 and TRBJ1-5; 7 positions agree with TRBD1. This CDR3 region has 13 residues. Germline loops: CDR1 SGHDN, CDR2 FVKESK. V was pared by 4 bases and J by 4 bases, with 1 base of the junction left unmatched. CDR3 region: CASSRDSNQPQHF. The CDR3 bases are TGTGCCAGCAGCCGGGACAGTAATCAGCCCCAGCATTTT.

V is TRBV21-1 and J is TRBJ2-1; TRBD2 reflects the table's D call only, with no check against the DNA. TRBV21-1 represents a pseudogene. There are 16 residues in the CDR3. The CDR3 is CASSAPRACSYNEQFF. The DNA for the CDR3 is TGTGCCAGCAGCGCGCCGCGGGCGTGCTCCTACAATGAGCAGTTCTTC.

The V and J genes are TRBV12-3 or TRBV12-4 and TRBJ1-1; D unresolved. The CDR3 covers 12 residues. V lost 6 bases to trimming and J lost 6 bases, with 11 bases between them. The CDR3 DNA follows: TGTGCCAGCAGGGAGGGTAAGGCTGAAGCTTTCTTT. It is translated as CASREGKAEAFF.

The chain joins TRBV12-3 or TRBV12-4 to TRBJ2-5; D may be TRBD2 (6 bases). CDR3 size: 13 residues. The V end was cut by 6 bases, the J end by 5 bases, with 13 bases between. The CDR3 spells CASSRGVTETQYF. The CDR3 DNA follows: TGTGCCAGCAGCCGCGGGGTTACCGAGACCCAGTACTTC.

The chain combines TRBV25-1 with TRBJ1-1; D ambiguous. Germline CDR1 is MGHDK and CDR2 is SYGVNS. The ends were cut back, 11 bases at V and 1 base at J, with 8 bases in the middle. The CDR3 runs to 11 residues. The CDR3 protein is CASRRNTEAFF. The CDR3 coding sequence is TGTGCCTCGCGGAGGAACACTGAAGCTTTCTTT. Full variable domain (remainder filled in from reference TRBV25-1 and TRBJ1-1): EADIYQTPRYLVIGTGKKITLECSQTMGHDKMYWYQQDPGMELHLIHYSYGVNSTEKGDLSSESTVSRIRTEHFPLTLESARPSHTSQYLCASRRNTEAFFGQGTRLTVV.

The chain employs TRBV7-9 and TRBJ1-1; the match to TRBD1 covers 8 bases. The CDR3 runs to 17 residues. V lost 1 base and J lost 1; bases outside the gene matches: 8. Germline-derived CDR1 and CDR2 are SEHNR and FQNEAQ (reference sequence). CDR3 amino acids: CASSLGGRQGWNTEAFF. CDR3 nucleotide sequence: TGTGCCAGCAGCTTAGGGGGCCGACAGGGGTGGAACACTGAAGCTTTCTTT.

Written as DNA, the CDR3 is TGTGCCAGCACATGGGGCCCTCGATTGACCCAGTACTTC. It is translated as CASTWGPRLTQYF. This chain connects TRBV14 to TRBJ2-5, with TRBD1 as a possible D gene (5 bases). This CDR3 comprises 13 residues. V lost 7 bases, J lost 7 bases, and 16 bases lay in between. CDR1 and CDR2 (germline): SGHDN, FVKESK.

The chain links TRBV19 to TRBJ1-3, with D perhaps matching TRBD1 (6 bases). The germline V gene has CDR1 LNHDA and CDR2 SQIVND (reference sequence). The CDR3 has 16 amino acids. V was pared by 6 bases and J by 4 bases, with 19 bases between. The DNA of the CDR3 is TGTGCCAGTAGAGAAGTCTATGGGACACTAGGAAACACCATATATTTT. Translating gives CASREVYGTLGNTIYF.

This clone was observed a single time. This chain links TRBV3-1 (or the pseudogene TRBV3-2) with TRBJ1-4; D is undetermined. Trimming took 3 bases from V and 5 from J, leaving 4 bases between them. In germline, CDR1 is LGHDT, CDR2 YNNKEL (reference sequence). The CDR3 extends over 12 amino acids. The CDR3 loop reads CASSHTNEKLFF. CDR3 DNA: TGTGCCAGCAGCCACACAAATGAAAAACTGTTTTTT.